Described below is a single T cell receptor (beta chain) sequence and its context. What it recognizes is unknown. These data come from a study of cytomegalovirus exposure and HLA in healthy donors. Study-wide findings and caveats: An analysis that was carried out later associated 16,000 or so TCR beta sequences with HLA alleles at 0.05 false discovery rate.

Amplification used 60 Vbeta primers and 13 Jbeta primers. Method: immunoSEQ multiplex PCR; TCRdb's copy keeps in-frame clones and lacks some. The data contain about 140,000 clones, 80% of them seen just once; the ten biggest clones take up nearly 7%. Germline V gene data show CDR1 as SGHTA and CDR2 as FQGNSA. The CDR3 contains 17 residues. V dropped 5 bases and J dropped 6; count of bases not matched to a gene: 18. Sequences were obtained from PBMCs. The chain has TRBV7-2 and TRBJ2-7; 8 bases map to TRBD2. The clonotype was recovered from a man in his forties in good health and CMV-seropositive. The CDR3 DNA reads TGTGCCAGCAGCCTACGGGGGTGGACTAGCTTAATGAGCGAGCAGTACTTC. Encoded protein: CASSLRGWTSLMSEQYF.